The table lists the clone carrying this TCR beta chain with a few counts. TCRdb reanalysed the PCR reads using MiXCR and keeps one entry per CDR3 protein. The sample lists some 21,000 distinct CDR3 sequences, 35% to 50% seen once, with less than 20% in the top ten. This specimen belongs to a study of tumor-infiltrating lymphocytes in oesophageal squamous cell carcinoma. The origin of this receptor is a male donor with esophageal squamous cell carcinoma. Sequences were obtained from esophageal tumor tissue.

CDR3 in DNA: TGTGCCAGCGGCGACAGGGCCTCCTACAATGAGCAGTTCTTC. Its protein is CASGDRASYNEQFF. The chain employs TRBV2 and TRBJ2-1, with 7 bases matching TRBD1. After removal of 8 bases from V and 0 bases from J, the junction contained 4 bases not matched to a gene. CDR3 length: 14 residues. From germline, CDR1 is SNHLY and CDR2 FYNNEI.